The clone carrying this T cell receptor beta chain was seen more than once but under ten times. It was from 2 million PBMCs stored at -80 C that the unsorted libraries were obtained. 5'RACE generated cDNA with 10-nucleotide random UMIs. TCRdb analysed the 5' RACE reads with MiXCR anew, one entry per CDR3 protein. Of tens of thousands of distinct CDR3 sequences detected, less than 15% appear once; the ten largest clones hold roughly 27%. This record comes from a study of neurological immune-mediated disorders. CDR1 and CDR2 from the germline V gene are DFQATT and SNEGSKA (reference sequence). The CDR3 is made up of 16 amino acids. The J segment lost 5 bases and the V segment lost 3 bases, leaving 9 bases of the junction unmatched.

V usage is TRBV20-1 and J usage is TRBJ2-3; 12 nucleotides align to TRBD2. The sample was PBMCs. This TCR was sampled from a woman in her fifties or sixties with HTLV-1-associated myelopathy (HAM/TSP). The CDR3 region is CSASETSGGRGDTQYF. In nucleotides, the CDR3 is TGCAGTGCTAGCGAAACTAGCGGGGGGCGGGGAGATACGCAGTATTTT.